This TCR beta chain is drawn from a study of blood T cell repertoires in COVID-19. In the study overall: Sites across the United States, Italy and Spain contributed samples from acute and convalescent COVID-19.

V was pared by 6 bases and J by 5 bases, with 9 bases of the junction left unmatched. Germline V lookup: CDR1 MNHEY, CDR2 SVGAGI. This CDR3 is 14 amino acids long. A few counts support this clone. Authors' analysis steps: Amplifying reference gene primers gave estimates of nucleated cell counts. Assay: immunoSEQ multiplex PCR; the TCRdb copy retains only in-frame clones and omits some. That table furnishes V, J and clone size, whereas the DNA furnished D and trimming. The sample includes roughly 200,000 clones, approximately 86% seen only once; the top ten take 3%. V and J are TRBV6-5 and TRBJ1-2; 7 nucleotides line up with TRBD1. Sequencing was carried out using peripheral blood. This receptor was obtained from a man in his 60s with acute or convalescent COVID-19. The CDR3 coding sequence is TGTGCCAGCAGGGCCTCCGGGACAGTTTATGGCTACACCTTC. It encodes CASRASGTVYGYTF.